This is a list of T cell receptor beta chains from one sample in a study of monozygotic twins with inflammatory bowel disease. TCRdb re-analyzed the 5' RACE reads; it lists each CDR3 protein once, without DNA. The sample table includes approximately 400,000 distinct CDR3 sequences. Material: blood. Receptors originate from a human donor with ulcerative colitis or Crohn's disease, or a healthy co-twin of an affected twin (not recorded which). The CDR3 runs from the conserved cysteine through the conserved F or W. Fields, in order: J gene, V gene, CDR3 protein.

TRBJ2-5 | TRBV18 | CASSRQGMGQETQYF
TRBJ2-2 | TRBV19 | CASSTPLGGTGELFF
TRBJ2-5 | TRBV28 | CASSRTSGRKTQYF
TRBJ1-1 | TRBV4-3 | CASSNRENTEAFF
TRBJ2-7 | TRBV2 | CASTRAGPSYEQYF
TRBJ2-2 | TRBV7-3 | CASSFAGLAGALTGELFF
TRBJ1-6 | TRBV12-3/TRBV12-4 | CASSPYPDTGSPLHF
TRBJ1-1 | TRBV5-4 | CASSAHGRDTEAFF
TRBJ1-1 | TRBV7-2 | CASSFVGVGNTEAFF
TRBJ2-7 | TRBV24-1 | CATSDPRTAGQLYF
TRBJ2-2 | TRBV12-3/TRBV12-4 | CASSRLPTGELFF
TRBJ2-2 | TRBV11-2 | CASSSWRGRNTGELFF
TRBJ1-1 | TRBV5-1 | CASSLALGDATEAFF
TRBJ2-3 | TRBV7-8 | CASSLAGGVNIGYF
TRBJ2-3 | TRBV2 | CASTWGWPGDTQYF
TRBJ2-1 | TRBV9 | CASSAGTGGYNEQFF
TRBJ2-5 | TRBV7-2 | CASSLMGGQETQYF
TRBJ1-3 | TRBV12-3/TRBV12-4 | CASSPSGTGAGNTIYF
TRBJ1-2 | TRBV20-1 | CSARVVTRGGYTF
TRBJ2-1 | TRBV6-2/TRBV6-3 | CASRPRLAGAPYNEQFF